This TCR beta chain comes out of a study of response to subunit inactivated influenza vaccine. Study results and caveats: The authors suggested that few new T cells are recruited per seasonal influenza vaccination.

Each CDR3 protein is one row after TCRdb ran MiXCR on the RT-PCR reads. Here the sample spans approximately 500,000 distinct CDR3 sequences, 14% being singletons. The sample holds a few counts of this clonotype. What it binds is unknown. V lost 6 bases, J lost 6 bases, and 8 bases stayed unmatched. The CDR3 spans 13 residues. The chain is built from TRBV12-3 or TRBV12-4 and TRBJ2-7, with TRBD1 matching 7 bases. Material: PBMCs from blood, obtained about 12 days after vaccination. This TCR came from a man aged 50 to 59 who received an inactivated influenza vaccine. The CDR3 here is CASRLTGNVEQYF. In DNA form, the CDR3 reads TGTGCCAGCAGGCTGACAGGGAATGTCGAGCAGTACTTC.